The rows below give T cell receptor beta chains drawn from one sample of a study of T cell responses to AZD1222 COVID-19 vaccine. Measured with immunoSEQ multiplex PCR; TCRdb has only the in-frame clones, and not every one. The profile shows about 140,000 clones, approximately 88% of them singletons. The sample was peripheral blood, taken on day 0 of AZD1222 vaccination. The receptor source for this set is an adult in good health. The conserved cysteine and the conserved F or W are not part of the CDR3 here. Each record gives: J gene, clone size, V gene, CDR3 protein. Size is stated for part of the rows, as once, few or many counts, or as a class when the clone is expanded.

TRBJ2-1 - TRBV6-4 ASSELAGGPGEQF
TRBJ2-5 once TRBV10-3 AISARDQETQY
TRBJ1-1 - TRBV4-1 ASSQAQGARQTEAF
TRBJ2-2 - TRBV5-1 ASSYSKRANTGELF
TRBJ1-5 - TRBV7-8 ASSLEGGRNNQPQH
TRBJ2-7 - TRBV5-1 ASSVEGQGVLWGQGLY
TRBJ2-1 - TRBV6-1 ASSEEGLRGYNEQF
TRBJ2-7 - TRBV4-3 ASPGGKGVDEQY
TRBJ1-4 - TRBV4-3 ASSQAGTGHEKLF
TRBJ1-3 - TRBV18 ASSPRLTGLETGVY
TRBJ1-2 - TRBV6-1 ASSGESGQGDTNYGYT
TRBJ1-6 - TRBV5-1 ASSLEQGLINSPLH
TRBJ2-7 - TRBV19 ASGSGRSYEQY
TRBJ2-1 - TRBV7-9 ASQDSYNEQF
TRBJ2-7 - TRBV7-9 ASSLPPGLAGSREQY
TRBJ2-2 - TRBV5-8 ASSPGTGELPGELF
TRBJ2-1 once TRBV7-3 ASSLTFTNNEQF
TRBJ1-1 - TRBV27 ASSLGTGPAYGTEAF
TRBJ2-1 - TRBV6-5 ASSYSRTNEQF
TRBJ1-3 - TRBV6-5 ASRFSGVSGNTIY
TRBJ1-5 - TRBV3-1/TRBV3-2 ASSPRPEAGVYSNQPQH
TRBJ2-2 once TRBV5-1 ASSFLVQALDSGELF
TRBJ1-2 - TRBV2 ATLQGRPYEGYT
TRBJ1-5 - TRBV6-2/TRBV6-3 ASSQTGTGLGQPQH
TRBJ1-2 - TRBV19 ASSTPRVYGYT
TRBJ1-1 - TRBV19 ASGNLNTEAF
TRBJ1-4 - TRBV5-4 ASSKDPNEKLF
TRBJ1-5 - TRBV27 ASSPGTVLNQPQH
TRBJ1-5 - TRBV5-5 ASSLGQGTNQPQH
TRBJ1-4 - TRBV5-5 ASSLALGQEPTNEKLF
TRBJ1-4 - TRBV2 ASGNRGGGPTNEKLF
TRBJ2-5 - TRBV9 ASNPRGLADRETQY
TRBJ1-1 - TRBV4-3 ASSQLAGGGDTEAF
TRBJ1-1 few TRBV5-1 ASSSGTGRVNTEAF
TRBJ1-6 - TRBV27 ASSLSWGDIYNSPLH
TRBJ2-1 - TRBV7-3 ASSFGVGDNEQF
TRBJ2-1 - TRBV4-2 ASSPRSSYNEQF